A single sample gave rise to the 32 T cell receptor beta chains below, sequenced in a study of shared clonotypes between healthy human individuals. The assay was immunoSEQ multiplex PCR, and TCRdb's table has in-frame clones only and misses some. The sample shows about 2.5 million clones, about nine tenths of them seen only once. Sequencing was performed on naive CD4+ T cells from PBMCs. Regarding subset: CD45RA+ positively selected. The source of these receptors is a young man in good health. Some clones in this sample may be carry-over from other donors' samples.

The V gene is TRBV9, the J gene TRBJ2-7; 8 bases map to TRBD1. The CDR3 is 18 amino acids. V lost 0 bases to trimming and J lost 5 bases; unmatched junction nucleotides: 16. The germline V gene encodes CDR1 SGDLS and CDR2 YYNGEE. This chain's CDR3 is CASSVGAGQGTPGHEQYF. The CDR3 coding sequence is TGTGCCAGCAGCGTAGGGGCAGGACAGGGTACCCCGGGTCACGAGCAGTACTTC.

The V call is TRBV10-3, the J call TRBJ1-5, with D unresolved. V lost 8 bases, J lost 0 bases, and 11 bases lay in between. CDR3 length equals 14 residues. CDR1 and CDR2 from the germline V gene are ENHRY and SYGVKD. The CDR3 sequence: CAIEDQYSNQPQHF. CDR3 nucleotides: TGTGCCATCGAGGACCAATATAGCAATCAGCCCCAGCATTTT.

This chain links TRBV28 with TRBJ2-1; 15 bases line up with TRBD2. J gave up 6 bases and V 6 bases, and 6 bases lay outside the gene matches. There are 16 residues in the CDR3. CDR1 is MDHEN and CDR2 is SYDVKM in the germline V gene. CDR3 sequence (DNA): TGTGCCAGCAGCAGTCCGGGACTAGCGGGGGGCAATGAGCAGTTCTTC. It is translated as CASSSPGLAGGNEQFF.

The V and J genes are TRBV6-5 and TRBJ2-7; 7 nucleotides align to TRBD1. Germline values: CDR1 MNHEY, CDR2 SVGAGI. The J segment lost 2 bases and the V segment lost 2 bases, leaving 3 bases of the junction unmatched. This CDR3 is built from 14 residues. Written as DNA, the CDR3 is TGTGCCAGCAGTTACGACAGGGCTACCTACGAGCAGTACTTC. It translates to CASSYDRATYEQYF.

The chain employs TRBV4-3 and TRBJ2-7; TRBD2 matches at 9 bases. The germline gives CDR1 LGHNA, CDR2 YSLEER. The CDR3 extends over 16 amino acids. The junction had 13 bases not matched to a gene; V was cut back by 3 bases and J by 7 bases. Here the CDR3 DNA reads TGCGCCAGCAGCCAGGGGGTGCGCGGGAGGGCCTGGGAGCAGTACTTC. Translating it yields CASSQGVRGRAWEQYF.

The sample holds one count of this clone. The V call is TRBV2, the J call TRBJ2-5, with D maybe TRBD2 (6 bases). Germline V gene data show CDR1 as SNHLY and CDR2 as FYNNEI. Trimming stripped 7 bases from V and 4 bases from J, with 13 bases between. The length of the CDR3 is 13 residues. CDR3 sequence reads: CASMKGLAETQYF. The CDR3 DNA reads as TGTGCCAGCATGAAGGGACTTGCAGAGACCCAGTACTTC.

The J gene is TRBJ1-1, the V gene TRBV2; possible D gene TRBD1, 6 bases. This CDR3 spans 13 amino acids. Deletions cut 7 bases from V and 0 bases from J, with 9 bases between. CDR1 and CDR2 from the germline V gene are SNHLY and FYNNEI. CDR3 sequence reads: CASKDRLNTEAFF. Here the CDR3 DNA reads TGTGCCAGCAAGGACAGATTGAACACTGAAGCTTTCTTT. The whole variable domain, remainder taken from reference TRBV2 and TRBJ1-1, is EPEVTQTPSHQVTQMGQEVILRCVPISNHLYFYWYRQILGQKVEFLVSFYNNEISEKSEIFDDQFSVERPDGSNFTLKIRSTKLEDSAMYFCASKDRLNTEAFFGQGTRLTVV.

J is TRBJ2-3 and V is TRBV11-2; 8 bases are shared with TRBD2. The CDR3 sequence is 15 residues long. Germline loops: CDR1 SGHAT, CDR2 FQNNGV. V lost 5 bases and J lost 3; bases outside the gene matches: 7. CDR3 region: CASSRGTRGTDTQYF. The CDR3 nucleotides read TGTGCCAGCAGCCGCGGGACTAGAGGTACAGATACGCAGTATTTT.

The gene calls are TRBV7-2 and TRBJ1-3; D uncertain. The germline V gene has CDR1 SGHTA and CDR2 FQGNSA. The CDR3 totals 16 residues. V was shortened by 5 bases and J by 0 bases, with 14 bases between the two germline ends. CDR3 sequence: CASSGQYLSSGNTIYF. The CDR3 nucleotides are TGTGCCAGCAGCGGGCAGTACCTGAGCTCTGGAAACACCATATATTTT.

The chain carries TRBV7-2 and TRBJ2-5, with a tentative D call TRBD2 (5 bases). V dropped 5 bases and J dropped 4 bases, with 17 bases sitting between them. The germline gives CDR1 SGHTA, CDR2 FQGNSA. The CDR3 spans 15 residues. This CDR3 is CASSPIRTGAETQYF. The CDR3 nucleotides are TGTGCCAGCAGCCCGATACGGACTGGTGCAGAGACCCAGTACTTC.

As to this clone: Other DNA sequences of this sample code for an identical CDR3. The rearrangement links TRBV11-2 to TRBJ1-5; D remains unclear. The CDR3 loop spans 13 amino acids. The V gene's germline CDR1 is SGHAT and CDR2 FQNNGV. Trimming stripped 1 base from V and 5 bases from J, with 6 bases between. CDR3: CASSLVGDQPQHF. The CDR3 region has the DNA TGTGCCAGCAGCTTAGTCGGGGATCAGCCCCAGCATTTT. Combining the CDR3 with reference TRBV11-2 and TRBJ1-5 gives the whole variable domain EAGVAQSPRYKIIEKRQSVAFWCNPISGHATLYWYQQILGQGPKLLIQFQNNGVVDDSQLPKDRFSAERLKGVDSTLKIQPAKLEDSAVYLCASSLVGDQPQHFGDGTRLSIL.

Comment on this clone: Additional DNA sequences in this sample encode the identical CDR3. V is TRBV5-1 and J is TRBJ2-1; TRBD1 aligns across 9 bases. The CDR3 extends over 15 amino acids. The ends lost 1 base at V and 4 bases at J; junction bases unmatched: 3. Germline CDR1 and CDR2: SGHRS and YFSETQ. The CDR3, as DNA: TGCGCCAGCAGCTTGTTTGGGACAGGGTACAATGAGCAGTTCTTC. It yields the protein CASSLFGTGYNEQFF. The full variable domain, its missing parts supplied by reference TRBV5-1 and TRBJ2-1, is KAGVTQTPRYLIKTRGQQVTLSCSPISGHRSVSWYQQTPGQGLQFLFEYFSETQRNKGNFPGRFSGRQFSNSRSEMNVSTLELGDSALYLCASSLFGTGYNEQFFGPGTRLTVL.

The rearrangement joins TRBV27 to TRBJ1-4; D is uncertain. Germline lookup yields CDR1 MNHEY and CDR2 SMNVEV (reference sequence). The CDR3 extends over 16 amino acids. V shed 5 bases and J shed 6 bases, with 19 bases lying between them. CDR3 region: CASSGRGARSYEKLFF. CDR3 bases: TGTGCCAGCAGTGGTAGAGGAGCTCGATCTTATGAAAAACTGTTTTTT.

In its sample, this clone was seen a few times. The chain's CDR3 is CASSHYGGTGPNTEAFF. In DNA, the CDR3 is TGTGCCAGCAGCCACTATGGCGGGACAGGTCCTAACACTGAAGCTTTCTTT. The chain uses TRBV4-2 and TRBJ1-1; 8 positions match TRBD1. Trimming removed 3 bases from V and 2 bases from J; junction bases left unmatched: 11. Germline V gene lookup returns CDR1 LGHNA and CDR2 YNFKEQ. CDR3 length equals 17 residues.

V and J are TRBV28 and TRBJ2-7, with a weak D call TRBD1 (6 bases). Germline V gene lookup returns CDR1 MDHEN and CDR2 SYDVKM. This CDR3 is built from 16 residues. Trimming removed 1 base from V and 2 bases from J, with 15 bases in between. CDR3 sequence (DNA): TGTGCCAGCAGTTTATTGTGGGGACAAGATACCTACGAGCAGTACTTC. It encodes CASSLLWGQDTYEQYF.

The chain recombines TRBV11-1 with TRBJ2-2, with a tentative D call TRBD1 (6 bases). The CDR3 loop spans 12 amino acids. Germline CDR1 SGHAT, CDR2 FQDESV (reference sequence). With 8 bases removed from V and 7 bases from J, the gap between germline ends came to 11 bases. The DNA for the CDR3 is TGTGCCAGCGGAAGACAGGTCGGGGAGCTGTTTTTT. Its translation: CASGRQVGELFF. The variable domain in full, with the rest retrieved from reference TRBV11-1 and TRBJ2-2, is EAEVAQSPRYKITEKSQAVAFWCDPISGHATLYWYRQILGQGPELLVQFQDESVVDDSQLPKDRFSAERLKGVDSTLKIQPAELGDSAMYLCASGRQVGELFFGEGSRLTVL.

This sequence joins TRBV29-1 and TRBJ2-1; no clear D gene. V gave up 3 bases and J gave up 9 bases, with 27 bases separating them. Germline V gene lookup returns CDR1 SQVTM and CDR2 ANQGSEA. The CDR3 length is 17 residues. CDR3 amino acids: CSVDLEGWRTTYGEQFF. Written as DNA, the CDR3 is TGCAGCGTTGACCTCGAAGGTTGGCGCACTACCTACGGTGAGCAGTTCTTC.

V usage is TRBV27 and J usage is TRBJ1-1, with 10 bases lining up with TRBD1. CDR1 is MNHEY and CDR2 is SMNVEV in the germline V gene (reference sequence). The length of the CDR3 is 16 residues. The V segment lost 2 bases and the J segment 6 bases; nucleotides outside the gene matches: 9. The CDR3 DNA is TGTGCCAGCAGTTTACGGGACAGGGGTTCTTTGGCTGAAGCTTTCTTT. Amino acid sequence: CASSLRDRGSLAEAFF.

The chain has TRBV5-8 and TRBJ2-7; D uncertain. V was trimmed by 2 bases and J by 2 bases, leaving 11 bases between them. The CDR3 runs to 14 residues. Germline CDR1 reads SGHTS; CDR2 reads YDEGEE. The CDR3 sequence: CASSFWISPYEQYF. The CDR3 nucleotides read TGTGCCAGCAGCTTTTGGATTTCCCCCTACGAGCAGTACTTC.

This sequence joins TRBV27 and TRBJ1-2; D unclear. The CDR3 runs 14 residues. Germline loops: CDR1 MNHEY, CDR2 SMNVEV (reference sequence). V shed 5 bases and J shed 7 bases, with 17 bases lying between them. As DNA, the CDR3 is TGTGCCAGCAGTCCTCGGCTGTTTGGGTTTGGCTACACCTTC. Its translation is CASSPRLFGFGYTF.

The V gene is TRBV5-1, the J gene TRBJ1-3; D unclear. Trimming removed 4 bases at V and 2 bases at J, with 19 bases between. Germline values: CDR1 SGHRS, CDR2 YFSETQ. The CDR3 has 17 residues. CDR3 sequence reads: CASSRTGQAEAGNTIYF. The CDR3 DNA sequence: TGCGCCAGCAGCCGGACCGGCCAGGCGGAAGCTGGAAACACCATATATTTT.

The chain couples TRBV6-5 to TRBJ2-3; D remains unclear. Germline assignment: CDR1 MNHEY and CDR2 SVGAGI. Trimming left V 7 bases short and J 4 bases short, with 12 bases between. The CDR3 totals 13 residues. The CDR3 reads CASTSLVADTQYF. The CDR3 region has the DNA TGTGCCAGCACCTCGCTAGTTGCAGATACGCAGTATTTT.

This chain joins TRBV6-1 and TRBJ2-1; TRBD2 matches at 10 bases. The ends lost 4 bases at V and 4 bases at J; junction bases unmatched: 7. The CDR3 totals 16 residues. Germline CDR1 reads MNHNS; CDR2 reads SASEGT. The CDR3 sequence is CASSGHLAGAYNEQFF. CDR3 coding DNA: TGTGCCAGCAGTGGTCACCTAGCGGGGGCGTACAATGAGCAGTTCTTC.

J is TRBJ2-5 and V is TRBV30; D is uncertain. The J call could be wrong; TRBJ2-7 is a better fit for the DNA end. The germline CDR1 and CDR2 sequences are GTSNPN and SVGIG (reference sequence). The CDR3 length is 11 residues. The CDR3: CAWSVRYEQYF. CDR3 nucleotide sequence: TGTGCCTGGAGTGTACGTTACGAGCAGTACTTC.

This chain joins TRBV11-3 and TRBJ1-2, with 12 positions matching TRBD1. This CDR3 is built from 17 residues. J lost 3 bases, V lost 5 bases, and 10 bases had no gene match. Germline V gene data show CDR1 as SGHNT and CDR2 as YENEEA. The CDR3 sequence is CASSQTGTGGLDYGYTF. Here the CDR3 DNA reads TGTGCCAGCAGCCAGACCGGGACAGGGGGCCTGGACTATGGCTACACCTTC.

The rearrangement links TRBV2 to TRBJ2-1; 12 positions agree with TRBD2. Germline V gene data show CDR1 as SNHLY and CDR2 as FYNNEI. The CDR3 consists of 15 residues. Losses at the gene ends were 5 bases for V and 3 bases for J; bases not matched to a gene: 2. The CDR3 DNA reads as TGTGCCAGCAGTCTGACTAGCGGGAGCTACAATGAGCAGTTCTTC. Its protein product is CASSLTSGSYNEQFF.

V usage is TRBV7-9 and J usage is TRBJ1-4; D gene uncertain. Germline CDR1 and CDR2: SEHNR and FQNEAQ (reference sequence). V lost 1 base, J lost 8 bases, and 14 bases lay in between. The CDR3 sequence is 15 residues long. The CDR3 nucleotides are TGTGCCAGCAGCTTAGAGCGGGCTGGCGGGGAAAAACTGTTTTTT. Amino acids: CASSLERAGGEKLFF.

The chain has TRBV29-1 and TRBJ2-7; D may be TRBD1 (6 bases). V lost 4 bases and J 2 bases, leaving 15 bases between the germline ends. The CDR3 is made up of 14 amino acids. The germline CDR1 and CDR2 sequences are SQVTM and ANQGSEA. DNA of the CDR3: TGCAGCGTTGGGGGGCGCAGTAAAGCCTACGAGCAGTACTTC. Translation: CSVGGRSKAYEQYF.

The chain has TRBV28 and TRBJ2-7; the match to TRBD2 covers 14 bases. The CDR3 sequence is 16 residues long. V shed 3 bases and J 4 bases; nucleotides not matched to a gene: 5. Per germline, CDR1 MDHEN and CDR2 SYDVKM. The CDR3 region has the DNA TGTGCCAGCAGTTTCCAAGGGACTAGCGGGAGTTACGAGCAGTACTTC. Its translation: CASSFQGTSGSYEQYF.

This clone was picked up one time. The V call is TRBV7-3, the J call TRBJ2-1; 14 nucleotides align to TRBD2. Germline CDR1 is SGHTA and CDR2 is FQGTGA. The CDR3 runs 16 residues. V trimming: 2 bases; J trimming: 7 bases; junction bases outside the gene matches: 4. CDR3 nucleotides: TGTGCCAGCAGCTTAGGGACTAGCGGGAGTGGGAATGAGCAGTTCTTC. It specifies CASSLGTSGSGNEQFF.

This clone has just one count. The rearrangement links TRBV6-1 to TRBJ2-3, with TRBD2 as a possible D gene (5 bases). Deletions cut 8 bases from V and 0 bases from J, with 15 bases between. Germline values: CDR1 MNHNS, CDR2 SASEGT. This CDR3 region has 15 residues. This chain's CDR3 is CASPRERISTDTQYF. The CDR3 coding sequence is TGTGCCAGCCCGAGGGAGCGGATAAGCACAGATACGCAGTATTTT.

CDR3 nucleotides: TGCAGTGCTAGTAGTGGACCTGAAGCTTTCTTT. As protein: CSASSGPEAFF. The gene calls are TRBV20-1 and TRBJ1-1; D is undetermined. Trimming stripped 3 bases from V and 6 bases from J, with 8 bases between. The CDR3 has 11 residues. In germline, CDR1 is DFQATT, CDR2 SNEGSKA (reference sequence).